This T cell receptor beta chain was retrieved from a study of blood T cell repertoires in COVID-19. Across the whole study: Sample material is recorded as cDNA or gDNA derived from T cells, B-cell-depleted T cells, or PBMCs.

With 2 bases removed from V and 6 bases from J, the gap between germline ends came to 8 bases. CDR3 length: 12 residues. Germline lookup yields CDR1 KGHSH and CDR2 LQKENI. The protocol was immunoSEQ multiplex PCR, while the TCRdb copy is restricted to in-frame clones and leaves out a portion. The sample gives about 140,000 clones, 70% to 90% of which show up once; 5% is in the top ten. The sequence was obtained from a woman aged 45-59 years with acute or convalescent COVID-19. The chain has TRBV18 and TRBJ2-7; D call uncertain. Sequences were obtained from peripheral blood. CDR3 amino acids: CASSPRNGEQYF. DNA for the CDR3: TGTGCCAGCTCACCAAGAAACGGCGAGCAGTACTTC.